The sequence of this T cell receptor beta chain was determined in a study of shared clonotypes between healthy human individuals. Findings and limits, study-wide: Estimated richness values were generally larger in naive subsets than in memory subsets.

A note on this clone: Its antigen is unknown.

The CDR3 contains 15 residues. The V gene lost 6 bases and the J gene lost 0 bases, with 14 bases spanning the gap. The V gene's germline CDR1 is LNHDA and CDR2 SQIVND (reference sequence). As handled by the study authors: There were no quality scores in the junction-only immunoSEQ sequences, so filtering differed. The protocol was immunoSEQ multiplex PCR, while the TCRdb copy is restricted to in-frame clones and leaves out a portion. V, J and clone size are those of that table, while D and trimming were read from the DNA. The sample carries some 2.3 million clones, roughly 93% recorded once. None of the donors, who were healthy HIV-negative adults, had recently had acute infections or vaccinations.

The chain couples TRBV19 to TRBJ1-1; D uncertain. This clonotype was sampled from a man aged 18-30 years in good health. Some clones in this sample may be carry-over from other donors' samples. The source material was naive CD4+ T cells from PBMCs. Noted subset: CD45RA+ positively selected. The CDR3, as DNA: TGTGCCAGTAGCTCTGCTCCGGGTTTGAACACTGAAGCTTTCTTT. Residues: CASSSAPGLNTEAFF.